The 18 T cell receptor beta chains presented below share a single source sample, sequenced in a study of T cells in Graves' hyperthyroidism and ophthalmopathy. Authors of the study amplified TCR beta CDR3 regions from RNA transcripts. The HTBI primer set served for first-round RT-PCR of the TCR CDR3. TCRdb reanalysed the multiplex PCR reads using MiXCR and keeps one entry per CDR3 protein. The sample holds 450,000 to 600,000 distinct CDR3 sequences; around 13% are singletons and the top ten take around 14%. The sample taken for sequencing was blood. Every receptor here comes from a woman between 35 and 50 years old with Graves' hyperthyroidism.

Many counts were recorded for this clonotype. The genes are TRBV5-1 and TRBJ1-1, with D unclear. Trimming pared 2 bases from V and 1 base from J, leaving 9 bases between. The V gene's germline CDR1 is SGHRS and CDR2 YFSETQ. The CDR3 sequence is 14 residues long. CDR3 protein: CASSFGERNTEAFF. The CDR3 DNA sequence: TGCGCCAGCAGCTTTGGTGAACGGAACACTGAAGCTTTCTTT.

This clonotype was detected many times. The chain links TRBV3-1 to TRBJ2-3; 8 bases align to TRBD2. Germline CDR1 is LGHDT and CDR2 is YNNKEL (reference sequence). V gave up 1 base and J gave up 4 bases; unmatched junction bases: 13. The CDR3 is made up of 18 amino acids. The CDR3 bases are TGTGCCAGCAGCCAAGTGCCCCGGGGAGCGGGAGTTTCAGATACGCAGTATTTT. Its protein product is CASSQVPRGAGVSDTQYF.

Ten or more counts support this clonotype. The chain recombines TRBV5-1 with TRBJ2-3; possible D gene TRBD2, 5 bases. Germline V gene sequence: CDR1 SGHRS, CDR2 YFSETQ. V was shortened by 6 bases and J by 0 bases, with 14 bases between the two germline ends. This CDR3 region has 15 residues. The CDR3 region is CASKRDQQSTDTQYF. CDR3 sequence (DNA): TGCGCCAGCAAACGGGATCAGCAAAGCACAGATACGCAGTATTTT.

This clonotype has ten or more counts. The rearrangement joins TRBV2 to TRBJ1-5; TRBD1 is a possible D gene (5 bases). The CDR3 has 13 residues. V shed 6 bases and J shed 6 bases, with 12 bases lying between them. The germline V gene encodes CDR1 SNHLY and CDR2 FYNNEI. This CDR3 is CASRMGLFQPQHF. The CDR3 DNA sequence: TGTGCCAGCAGAATGGGACTATTTCAGCCCCAGCATTTT.

The J gene is TRBJ2-5, the V gene TRBV9; maybe TRBD1 (6 bases). The length of the CDR3 is 16 residues. The germline CDR1 and CDR2 sequences are SGDLS and YYNGEE. Deletions cut 0 bases from V and 4 bases from J, with 16 bases between. The chain's CDR3 is CASSVDLSRGGETQYF. The CDR3 DNA reads as TGTGCCAGCAGCGTAGACCTAAGCCGAGGGGGAGAGACCCAGTACTTC.

This clonotype was seen repeatedly, ten times or more. The CDR3 sequence is CASSPRGRDLNQPQHF. In nucleotides, the CDR3 is TGTGCCAGCTCACCCCGGGGGAGGGACCTAAATCAGCCCCAGCATTTT. The V gene is TRBV18, the J gene TRBJ1-5, with D possibly being TRBD1 (5 bases). CDR1 is KGHSH, CDR2 LQKENI, per germline. V lost 3 bases and J lost 4, with 16 bases in between. CDR3 length: 16 amino acids.

This clonotype has ten or more counts. The CDR3 DNA is TGCGCCAGCAGCCAGACACAGCCCGGCGAGCAGTACTTC. Protein: CASSQTQPGEQYF. This chain uses TRBV5-1 with TRBJ2-7, with D hard to call. In germline, CDR1 is SGHRS, CDR2 YFSETQ. The CDR3 length is 13 residues. V was trimmed by 4 bases and J by 6 bases, leaving 14 bases between them.

This clonotype was counted between two and nine times. J is TRBJ2-3 and V is TRBV20-1; the D gene is possibly TRBD2 (6 bases). Germline CDR1 reads DFQATT; CDR2 reads SNEGSKA (reference sequence). V was pared by 0 bases and J by 2 bases, with 12 bases between. The CDR3 is made up of 15 amino acids. CDR3 sequence: CSARDYGGYTDTQYF. The CDR3, as DNA: TGCAGTGCTAGAGATTACGGAGGGTACACAGATACGCAGTATTTT.

V gene TRBV5-1 combines with J gene TRBJ2-1; 10 nucleotides line up with TRBD1. Trimming at V came to 3 bases and at J to 5 bases, leaving 2 bases not matched to a gene. This CDR3 contains 14 residues. CDR1 SGHRS and CDR2 YFSETQ come from the germline V gene. CDR3 loop: CASSWGTGDNEQFF. For the CDR3, the DNA is TGCGCCAGCAGCTGGGGGACAGGGGACAATGAGCAGTTCTTC.

This clonotype has ten or more counts. The chain employs TRBV7-2 and TRBJ2-3; 8 nucleotides match TRBD2. The V segment lost 5 bases and the J segment 4 bases; nucleotides outside the gene matches: 5. This CDR3 is 14 amino acids long. Germline CDR1 and CDR2: SGHTA and FQGNSA. Written as DNA, the CDR3 is TGTGCCAGCAGCCACAGCGGGAGCCCAGATACGCAGTATTTT. Amino acid sequence: CASSHSGSPDTQYF.

This clonotype has at least ten counts. The J gene is TRBJ1-1, the V gene TRBV2; 7 bases are a match to TRBD1. Germline V gene lookup returns CDR1 SNHLY and CDR2 FYNNEI. The CDR3 sequence is 12 residues long. V dropped 6 bases and J dropped 9; count of bases not matched to a gene: 7. The DNA of the CDR3 is TGTGCCAGCAGATGGGGGACAGACCAAGCTTTCTTT. It specifies CASRWGTDQAFF.

This clonotype occurred many times. This chain connects TRBV9 to TRBJ2-2; D possibly corresponds to TRBD2 (5 bases). Trimming removed 5 bases at V and 5 bases at J, with 19 bases between. The CDR3 is 16 residues long. Germline assignment: CDR1 SGDLS and CDR2 YYNGEE. This CDR3 reads CASSPAASRGTGELFF. The CDR3 DNA is TGTGCCAGCAGTCCGGCCGCGTCCCGAGGGACCGGGGAGCTGTTTTTT.

The J gene is TRBJ2-3, the V gene TRBV20-1, with TRBD2 matching over 9 bases. The germline V gene encodes CDR1 DFQATT and CDR2 SNEGSKA (reference sequence). The junction had 7 bases not matched to a gene; V was cut back by 6 bases and J by 0 bases. The CDR3 is made up of 15 amino acids. CDR3 in amino acids: CSANRGTSSTDTQYF. CDR3 coding DNA: TGCAGTGCCAACCGGGGGACTAGCAGCACAGATACGCAGTATTTT.

This clonotype was picked up many times. The rearrangement uses TRBV3-1 and TRBJ2-7, with D tentatively TRBD1 (5 bases). The CDR3 is 13 amino acids. Germline CDR1 and CDR2: LGHDT and YNNKEL (reference sequence). Trimming removed 4 bases from V and 6 bases from J, with 13 bases in between. The CDR3 protein is CASSPRAQGEQYF. The CDR3 bases are TGTGCCAGCAGCCCCCGGGCTCAGGGCGAGCAGTACTTC.

This clonotype showed up many times. The chain has TRBV18 and TRBJ1-4; weak D call: TRBD1 (6 bases). This CDR3 is 17 amino acids long. Between the trimmed V and J ends, which lost 4 bases and 0 bases, there was a span of 15 bases. Germline loops: CDR1 KGHSH, CDR2 LQKENI. The CDR3 nucleotides are TGTGCCAGCTCACGCTCGGACAGCTCCTCAACTAATGAAAAACTGTTTTTT. This gives the protein CASSRSDSSSTNEKLFF.

This chain links TRBV29-1 with TRBJ1-2; D unclear. The CDR3 is 8 residues long. V gave up 1 base and J gave up 14 bases, with 5 bases separating them. The germline CDR1 and CDR2 sequences are SQVTM and ANQGSEA. CDR3 loop: CSVEGGTF. The DNA for the CDR3 is TGCAGCGTTGAAGGCGGAACCTTC.

V usage is TRBV28 and J usage is TRBJ1-4, with D unclear. This CDR3 has 13 amino acids. The ends were cut back, 10 bases at V and 0 bases at J, with 9 bases in the middle. Per germline, CDR1 MDHEN and CDR2 SYDVKM. For the CDR3, the DNA is TGTGCCACCTTCGGGACAACTAATGAAAAACTGTTTTTT. Protein product: CATFGTTNEKLFF.

This chain uses TRBV5-6 with TRBJ2-2; D unclear. Looked up from germline, CDR1 is SGHDT and CDR2 is YYEEEE. Trimming took 0 bases from V and 6 from J, leaving 9 bases between them. The CDR3 totals 14 residues. The CDR3 region is CASSLVSASGELFF. CDR3 coding DNA: TGTGCCAGCAGCTTGGTTTCGGCGTCCGGGGAGCTGTTTTTT.